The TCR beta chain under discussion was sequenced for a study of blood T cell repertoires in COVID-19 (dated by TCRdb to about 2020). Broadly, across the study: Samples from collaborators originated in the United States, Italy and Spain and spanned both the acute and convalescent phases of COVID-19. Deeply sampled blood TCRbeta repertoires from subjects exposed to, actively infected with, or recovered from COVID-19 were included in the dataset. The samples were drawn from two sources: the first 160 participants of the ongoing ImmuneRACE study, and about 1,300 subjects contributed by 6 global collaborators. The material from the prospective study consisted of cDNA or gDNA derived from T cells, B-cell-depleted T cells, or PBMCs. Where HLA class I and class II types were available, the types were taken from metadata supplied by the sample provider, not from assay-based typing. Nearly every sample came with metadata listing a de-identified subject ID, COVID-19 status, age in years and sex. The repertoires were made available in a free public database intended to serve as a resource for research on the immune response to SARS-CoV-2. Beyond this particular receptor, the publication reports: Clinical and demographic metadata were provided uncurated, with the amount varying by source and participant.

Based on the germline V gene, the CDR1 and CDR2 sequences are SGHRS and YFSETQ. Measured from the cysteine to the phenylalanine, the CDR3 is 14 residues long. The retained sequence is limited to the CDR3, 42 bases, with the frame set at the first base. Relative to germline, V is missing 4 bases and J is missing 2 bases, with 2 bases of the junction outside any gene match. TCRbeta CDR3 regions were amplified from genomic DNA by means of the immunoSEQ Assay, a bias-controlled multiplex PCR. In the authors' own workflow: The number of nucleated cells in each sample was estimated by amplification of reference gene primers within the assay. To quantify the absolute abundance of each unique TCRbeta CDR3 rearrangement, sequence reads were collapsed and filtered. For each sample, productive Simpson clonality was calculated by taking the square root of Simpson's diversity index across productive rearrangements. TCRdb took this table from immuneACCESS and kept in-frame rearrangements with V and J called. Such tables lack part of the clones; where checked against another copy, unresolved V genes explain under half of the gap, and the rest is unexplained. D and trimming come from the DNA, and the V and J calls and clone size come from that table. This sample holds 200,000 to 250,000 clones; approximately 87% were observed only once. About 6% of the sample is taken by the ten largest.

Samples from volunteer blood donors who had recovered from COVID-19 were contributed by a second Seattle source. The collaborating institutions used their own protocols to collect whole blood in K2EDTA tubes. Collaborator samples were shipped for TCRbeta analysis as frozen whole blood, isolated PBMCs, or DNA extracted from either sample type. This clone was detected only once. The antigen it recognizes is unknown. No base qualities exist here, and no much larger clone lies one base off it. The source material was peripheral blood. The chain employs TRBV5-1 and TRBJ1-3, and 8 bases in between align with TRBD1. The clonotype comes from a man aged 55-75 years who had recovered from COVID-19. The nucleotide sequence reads TGCGCCAGCAGCACGGACAGGGCTGGAAACACCATATATTTT. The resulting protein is CASSTDRAGNTIYF.